The 12 T cell receptor beta chains reported below all come from one sample, sequenced in a study of spatial heterogeneity in lung cancer. TCRdb re-analysed the 5' RACE reads in MiXCR, keeping a single row per CDR3 protein. The profile shows around 25,000 distinct CDR3 sequences, 8% to 10% of them singletons. Time point meaning: blood at routine non-recurrence follow-up after resection. Sequences were derived from PBMCs, sampled at follow-up. The receptors here all came from a male donor with early-stage non-small cell lung cancer.

This clonotype showed up many times. The chain has TRBV10-3 and TRBJ2-6; D gene unclear. The germline CDR1 and CDR2 sequences are ENHRY and SYGVKD. Deletions cut 3 bases from V and 3 bases from J, with 6 bases between. CDR3 size: 14 residues. CDR3 coding DNA: TGTGCCATCAGTGAACTTGATGGGGCCAACGTCCTGACTTTC. As protein: CAISELDGANVLTF.

This clonotype was seen many times. The rearrangement links TRBV7-8 to TRBJ1-1, with 7 bases fitting TRBD1. The V and J ends lost 5 bases and 10 bases, in that order; junction bases with no gene match: 10. The CDR3 is 13 residues long. Germline loops: CDR1 SGHVS, CDR2 FQNEAQ. The CDR3 spells CASSPRGGRGAFF. CDR3 coding DNA: TGTGCCAGCAGCCCCCGAGGGGGCCGCGGAGCTTTCTTT.

This clonotype was seen only once. The junction departs from the called germline gene at one end, perhaps through a read error. V and J are TRBV28 and TRBJ2-7; D remains ambiguous. The germline CDR1 and CDR2 sequences are MDHEN and SYDVKM. This CDR3 comprises 12 residues. The CDR3 bases are TGTACCAGCAGTTTGGTGGGCTACGAGCAGTACTTC. It encodes CTSSLVGYEQYF.

The chain employs TRBV4-2 and TRBJ1-6; D not resolved. Germline V gene lookup returns CDR1 LGHNA and CDR2 YNFKEQ. The CDR3 extends over 12 amino acids. Between the trimmed V and J ends, which lost 4 bases and 9 bases, there was a span of 7 bases. In DNA, the CDR3 is TGTGCCAGCAGCCCCGGGAGTTCACCCCTCCACTTT. It codes for CASSPGSSPLHF.

This clonotype was counted ten times or more. The chain joins TRBV7-2 to TRBJ2-5, with D uncertain. V lost 0 bases to trimming and J lost 3 bases, with 5 bases between them. CDR1 and CDR2 (germline): SGHTA, FQGNSA. The CDR3 has 13 amino acids. CDR3 in DNA: TGTGCCAGCAGCTTAGCGAAAGAAGAGACCCAGTACTTC. Residues: CASSLAKEETQYF.

This clonotype was recorded a few times. V and J are TRBV11-2 and TRBJ2-7; either TRBD1 or TRBD2 may fit D (5 bases each). Trimming removed 0 bases at V and 3 bases at J, with 12 bases between. The CDR3 is 15 amino acids. Per germline, CDR1 SGHAT and CDR2 FQNNGV. CDR3 loop: CASSLEAGTYYEQYF. Here the CDR3 DNA reads TGTGCCAGCAGCTTAGAGGCAGGGACCTACTACGAGCAGTACTTC.

This clonotype is medium-sized (0.01 to 0.1%). The chain uses TRBV7-9 and TRBJ2-7, with TRBD1 identical over 9 bases. CDR3 size: 14 residues. J gave up 3 bases and V 4 bases, and 4 bases lay outside the gene matches. The germline CDR1 and CDR2 sequences are SEHNR and FQNEAQ (reference sequence). CDR3 nucleotide sequence: TGTGCCAGCAGCTCGACAGGGGGTCACTACGAGCAGTACTTC. Its translation is CASSSTGGHYEQYF. The complete variable domain, with remaining parts taken from reference TRBV7-9 and TRBJ2-7, reads DTGVSQNPRHKITKRGQNVTFRCDPISEHNRLYWYRQTLGQGPEFLTYFQNEAQLEKSRLLSDRFSAERPKGSFSTLEIQRTEQGDSAMYLCASSSTGGHYEQYFGPGTRLTVT.

This clonotype has ten or more counts. J is TRBJ1-1 and V is TRBV28; unclear D gene. Trimming stripped 3 bases from V and 7 bases from J, with 6 bases between. Germline CDR1 is MDHEN and CDR2 is SYDVKM. The CDR3 has 11 amino acids. The chain's CDR3 is CASSFIREAFF. In DNA form, the CDR3 reads TGTGCCAGCAGTTTTATACGTGAAGCTTTCTTT. The full variable domain, its missing parts supplied by reference TRBV28 and TRBJ1-1, is DVKVTQSSRYLVKRTGEKVFLECVQDMDHENMFWYRQDPGLGLRLIYFSYDVKMKEKGDIPEGYSVSREKKERFSLILESASTNQTSMYLCASSFIREAFFGQGTRLTVV.

This clonotype was picked up many times. The chain couples TRBV18 to TRBJ2-6; 8 bases fit TRBD1. CDR1 and CDR2 from the germline V gene are KGHSH and LQKENI. There are 15 residues in the CDR3. V lost 3 bases and J lost 4; bases outside the gene matches: 2. Here the CDR3 DNA reads TGTGCCAGCTCACCGGACAGGGCCGGGGCCAACGTCCTGACTTTC. Its translation is CASSPDRAGANVLTF.

This clonotype has just a few counts. J is TRBJ1-5 and V is TRBV7-2, with D hard to call. This CDR3 contains 14 residues. V gave up 2 bases and J gave up 7 bases, with 12 bases separating them. Per the germline V gene, CDR1 is SGHTA and CDR2 is FQGNSA. CDR3: CASSLRGEWQPQHF. The CDR3 DNA follows: TGTGCCAGCAGCTTACGTGGGGAGTGGCAGCCCCAGCATTTT.

The chain couples TRBV20-1 to TRBJ2-1; 7 nucleotides line up with TRBD2. This CDR3 comprises 15 residues. CDR1 and CDR2 from the germline V gene are DFQATT and SNEGSKA (reference sequence). V shed 1 base and J 4 bases; nucleotides not matched to a gene: 7. CDR3 nucleotide sequence: TGCAGTGCTAGAGGGGGTCTAGCGGCATACAATGAGCAGTTCTTC. Encoded protein: CSARGGLAAYNEQFF.

At least ten counts were recorded for this clonotype. This chain joins TRBV11-2 and TRBJ1-5, with 8 bases lining up with TRBD1. Germline V gene lookup returns CDR1 SGHAT and CDR2 FQNNGV. This CDR3 comprises 14 residues. J was trimmed by 7 bases and V by 5 bases; bases with no gene match: 7. The CDR3 protein is CASSPGGPGQPQHF. In DNA form, the CDR3 reads TGTGCCAGCAGCCCAGGGGGCCCAGGCCAGCCCCAGCATTTT.